The sequence of this TCR beta chain was determined in a study of blood T cell repertoires in COVID-19. Study context: T cells, B-cell-depleted T cells, or PBMCs supplied cDNA or gDNA.

The participants were between about 18 and 90 years old and came from 24 US areas. Participants had their cohort set by participant-reported clinical history. The V gene's germline CDR1 is SGHRS and CDR2 YFSETQ. J gave up 5 bases and V 5 bases, and 10 bases lay outside the gene matches. The CDR3 sequence is 14 residues long. The sample holds one count of this clone. Sequencing was performed with immunoSEQ multiplex PCR; in TCRdb, only in-frame clones are kept and a portion is missing. Altogether fewer than 200,000 clones are present, under 90% being singletons, with the ten largest covering approximately 12%.

The source of this sequence is a man aged 45-60 years who had recovered from COVID-19. The chain combines TRBV5-1 with TRBJ2-7; the match to TRBD1 covers 7 bases. Material: PBMCs or T cells enriched from blood (not recorded which). The CDR3 protein is CASSRQGVYDEQYF. As DNA, the CDR3 is TGCGCCAGCAGTCGTCAGGGGGTTTACGACGAGCAGTACTTC. The full variable domain, its missing parts supplied by reference TRBV5-1 and TRBJ2-7, is KAGVTQTPRYLIKTRGQQVTLSCSPISGHRSVSWYQQTPGQGLQFLFEYFSETQRNKGNFPGRFSGRQFSNSRSEMNVSTLELGDSALYLCASSRQGVYDEQYFGPGTRLTVT.